This T cell receptor beta chain emerged from a study of molecular identifiers for immune sequencing clone quantification (dated by TCRdb to the late 2010s). For the study in its entirety: For a replicate experiment, the RNA from either about 20,000 or 100,000 naive CD8 T cells was divided into five aliquots, and four of those aliquots went on to sequencing. This methods study benchmarked molecular-identifier clustering-based TCR repertoire sequencing (MIDCIRS) and TCR RNA copy counting, using CD8 T cells to do so.

At least ten counts were recorded for this clonotype. Its antigen has not been determined. Base qualities are missing; no much larger clone stands one base away. Libraries of naive CD8 T cells were generated from around 20,000 to 990,000 sorted cells, with 10%, 30% or 50% of the purified RNA used. Naive CD8 T cells were FACS-sorted as CD8+CD4-CCR7+CD45RA+ on a BD FACSAria II into RLT Plus buffer. Detection sensitivity was tested by spiking Jurkat RNA equal to roughly ten TCR copies' worth into samples containing roughly 17,000-1,000,000 naive CD8 T cells. Enrichment of CD8 T cells was done with RosetteSep CD8+ T Cell Enrichment Cocktail plus Ficoll-Paque, and ACK red cell lysis came afterward. V is clipped by 3 bases and J by 6 bases, and the sequence between their germline boundaries is 12 bases long. CDR3 length: 13 amino acids, cysteine to phenylalanine. Only the CDR3 part of the read is kept: 39 bases, read in frame from the first base. In the germline V gene (reference sequence), CDR1 corresponds to MNHEY and CDR2 to SMNVEV.

Receptor amplification or capture employed PCR. The instrument given in TCRdb is Illumina HiSeq 4000. Bulk TCR libraries were generated as previously described, with the TCR primers listed in Table S5 used. Purification of total RNA was performed with the Qiagen AllPrep DNA/RNA kit. Before analysis, reads from multiple sequencing runs of the same library were pooled. Per the authors' processing: Reads were retained only if the reads had an exact TCR constant sequence, and the retained reads were trimmed to 150 nt and grouped according to their 12-nt molecular barcodes. Reads in each barcode group were sub-clustered using a 15% Levenshtein threshold, and a quality-weighted consensus sequence was built for each RNA molecule. Non-functional sequences were excluded, and lower-count sequences lying one edit away from another sequence were also excluded. Based on fitting two negative binomial distributions, any barcode sub-cluster with under 20% of the maximum read count was discarded. The public reads were quality trimmed at Q25 with fastp and then assembled into clones with MiXCR by TCRdb, keeping productive beta chains. Identical CDR3 protein sequences are pooled into one entry, listed with their most common genes and DNA. The V and J calls, along with clone size, are taken from TCRdb and not from the paper's own processing. Present in this sample are about 10,000 distinct CDR3 sequences, 18% of which were seen just once. The top ten hold roughly 2% of the sample.

Beyond this particular receptor, the publication reports: Highly expanded clone sizes could be underestimated if identical TCR molecules share a barcode. Modeling indicated about three TCR RNA copies recovered per cell, compared with about 9.4 by digital PCR, which implies a capture efficiency of 25% to 35%. The naive libraries included spiked-in Jurkat TCR RNA (about ten copies' worth), and this Jurkat TCR RNA is not part of the donor repertoire. Spiked-in Jurkat TCR RNA equivalent to a single cell was reported to be detectable even among fewer than 1.2 million naive CD8 T cells. In CMV-specific effector cells, over 99% of molecules were held by clones above 20 RNA copies, whereas under 1% of molecules were held by such clones in naive cells. When barcode sub-clustering was left out, chimeric consensus sequences inflated TCR diversity, with chimeras reaching as high as 47%.

The V and J genes are TRBV27 and TRBJ2-7, and perhaps TRBD2 as D gene, on 6 matching bases. The material sequenced was naive CD8+ T cells from blood, with Jurkat cell RNA spiked in. The cell subset or site label, read with the paper, signifies: FACS-sorted CD8+CD4-CCR7+CD45RA+ naive T cells. This clonotype originated in a human donor in good health. Some libraries in this study had Jurkat cell RNA spiked in. The nucleotides are TGTGCCAGCAGTTTTGGGGGAGCGGGCGAGCAGTACTTC. It encodes CASSFGGAGEQYF.